This T cell receptor (beta chain) was recovered during a study of cytomegalovirus exposure and HLA in healthy donors. This clone has just one count. The germline V gene encodes CDR1 LGHNA and CDR2 YSLEER. The CDR3 covers 16 residues. Amplification used 60 Vbeta primers and 13 Jbeta primers. Method: immunoSEQ multiplex PCR; TCRdb's copy keeps in-frame clones and lacks some. The data contain more than 85,000 clones, about 83% of them seen just once; the ten biggest clones take up 5% to 6.5%. Sequencing used PBMCs. J is TRBJ2-5 and V is TRBV4-3; D ambiguous. The end of the DNA aligns better with TRBJ2-7, so the J call may be wrong. This receptor was taken from a man aged 18 to 29 in good health and CMV-seronegative. In DNA, the CDR3 is TGCGCCAGCAGCCAAGAAAACTGGGCTTCCTCCTACGAGCAGTACTTC. Amino acid sequence: CASSQENWASSYEQYF.